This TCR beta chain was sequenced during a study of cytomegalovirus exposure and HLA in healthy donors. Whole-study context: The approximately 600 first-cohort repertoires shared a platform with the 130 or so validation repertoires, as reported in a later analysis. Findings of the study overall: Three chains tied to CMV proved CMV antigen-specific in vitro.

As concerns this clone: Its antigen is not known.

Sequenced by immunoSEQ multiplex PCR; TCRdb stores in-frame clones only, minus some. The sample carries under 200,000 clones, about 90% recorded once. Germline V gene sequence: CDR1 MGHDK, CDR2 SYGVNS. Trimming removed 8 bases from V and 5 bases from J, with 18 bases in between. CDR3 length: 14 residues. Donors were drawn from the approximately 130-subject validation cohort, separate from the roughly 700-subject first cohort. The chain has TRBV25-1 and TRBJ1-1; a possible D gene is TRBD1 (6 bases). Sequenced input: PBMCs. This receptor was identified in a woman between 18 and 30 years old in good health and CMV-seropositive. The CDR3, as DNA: TGTGCCAGCGGGGGAGGGGGTCGAGGAACTGAAGCTTTCTTT. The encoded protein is CASGGGGRGTEAFF.